This TCR beta chain was obtained from a study of blood T cell repertoires in COVID-19. On the study more broadly: Acute and convalescent COVID-19 specimens originated in the United States, Italy and Spain.

How the authors handled the data: Nucleated cell number was recorded as an estimate derived from reference gene primer amplification. The table came from immunoSEQ multiplex PCR; TCRdb's copy has only in-frame clones and leaves some out. The V and J calls and clone size were taken over from that table, and D and trimming were inferred from the DNA. The sample contains about 58,000 clones, roughly 90% of which appear only once. Per the germline V gene, CDR1 is SGDLS and CDR2 is YYNGEE. Trimming left V 3 bases short and J 1 base short, with 10 bases between. The CDR3 consists of 14 residues. This TCR came from a man aged 60-69 years with active COVID-19. The sequencing input was peripheral blood. V is TRBV9 and J is TRBJ1-1; no definite D call. CDR3 in amino acids: CASSALAGNTEAFF. The CDR3 DNA reads as TGTGCCAGCAGCGCCCTAGCGGGGAACACTGAAGCTTTCTTT.